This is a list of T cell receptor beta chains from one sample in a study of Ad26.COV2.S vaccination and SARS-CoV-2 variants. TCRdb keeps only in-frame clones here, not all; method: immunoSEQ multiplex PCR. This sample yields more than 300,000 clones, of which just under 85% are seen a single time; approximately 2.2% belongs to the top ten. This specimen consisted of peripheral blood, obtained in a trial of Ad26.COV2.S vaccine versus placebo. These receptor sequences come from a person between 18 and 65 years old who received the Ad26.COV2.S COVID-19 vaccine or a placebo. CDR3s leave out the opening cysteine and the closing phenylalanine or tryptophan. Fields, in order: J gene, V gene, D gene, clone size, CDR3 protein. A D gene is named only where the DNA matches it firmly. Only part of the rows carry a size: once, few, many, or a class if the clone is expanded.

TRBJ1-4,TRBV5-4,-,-,ASSRDPFSINEKLF
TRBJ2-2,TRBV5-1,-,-,ASSQGPGNGELF
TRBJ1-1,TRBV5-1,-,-,ASRALPARTANTEAF
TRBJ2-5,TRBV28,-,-,ASSAPLRDFQQETQY
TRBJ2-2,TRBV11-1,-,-,ASSSGGWDGELF
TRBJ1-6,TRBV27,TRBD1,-,ASSLSPGQGYSPLH
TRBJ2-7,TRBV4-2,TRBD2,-,ASSQVGLAGQDEQY
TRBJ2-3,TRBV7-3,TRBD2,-,ASSLTSGGARDTQY
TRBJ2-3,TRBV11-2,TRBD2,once,ASSRTSGGITDTQY
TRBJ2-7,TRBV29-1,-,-,SVTRTGTYEQY
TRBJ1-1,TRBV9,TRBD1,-,ASSPRTGPSRGYNTEAF
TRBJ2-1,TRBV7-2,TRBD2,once,ASSTRTSGGLGEQF
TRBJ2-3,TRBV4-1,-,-,ASSKKDSQGGDTQY
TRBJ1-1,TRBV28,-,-,ASSPPGGRNTEAF
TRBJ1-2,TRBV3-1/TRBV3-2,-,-,ASSQDFGSNYGYT
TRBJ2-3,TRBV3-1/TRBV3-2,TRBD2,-,ATGRGGQDTQY
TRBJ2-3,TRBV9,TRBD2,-,ASSARNSGGLSDTQY
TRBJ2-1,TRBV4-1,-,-,ASMRGGRENEQF
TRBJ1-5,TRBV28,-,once,ASSHSMQAGEPQH
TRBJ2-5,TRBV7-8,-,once,ASSSGPETQY
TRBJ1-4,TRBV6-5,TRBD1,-,ASRADRGYEKLF
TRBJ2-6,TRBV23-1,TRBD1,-,ASSRDRDSGANVLT
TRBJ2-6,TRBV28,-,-,ASTGARTAISGANVLT
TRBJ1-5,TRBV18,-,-,ASSPPGGSNQPQH
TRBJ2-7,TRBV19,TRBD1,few,ASGDRGDYEQY
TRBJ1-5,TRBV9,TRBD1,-,ASSDDRGPQPQH
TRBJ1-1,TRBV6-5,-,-,ASTGQVGTEAF
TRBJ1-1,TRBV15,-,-,ATSREVEGSTEAF
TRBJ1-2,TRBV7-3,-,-,ASSLTPGWSDGYT
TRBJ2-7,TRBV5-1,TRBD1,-,ASSLVQGAISYEQY
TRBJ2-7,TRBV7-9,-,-,ASSRLDSPVYEQY
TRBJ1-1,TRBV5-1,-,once,ASSLVGVTEAF
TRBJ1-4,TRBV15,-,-,ATSSVAGVGTNEKLF
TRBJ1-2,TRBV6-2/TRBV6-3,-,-,ASSYLGARGYT
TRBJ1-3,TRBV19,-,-,ASSIEASSGNTIY
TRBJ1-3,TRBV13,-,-,ASSLGLLSRNTIY
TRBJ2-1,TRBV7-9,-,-,ASSSRDSQGNEQF
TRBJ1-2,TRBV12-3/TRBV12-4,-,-,ASRTGHYGYT
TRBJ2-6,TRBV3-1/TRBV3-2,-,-,ASSLGSSSGANVLT
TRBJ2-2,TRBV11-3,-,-,ASSLDPARSANTGELF
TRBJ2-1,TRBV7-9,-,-,ASSPLQSAYNEQF
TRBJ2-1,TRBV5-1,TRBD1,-,ASRLTGKAYNEQF
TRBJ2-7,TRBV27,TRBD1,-,ASSLAGTESYEQY
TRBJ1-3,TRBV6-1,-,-,ASSEEGTSGNTIY
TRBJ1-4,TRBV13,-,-,ASSRRQFAEKLF
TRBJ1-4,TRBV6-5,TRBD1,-,ASSEDRGRVKLF
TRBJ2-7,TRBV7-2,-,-,ASSLNRAYEQY
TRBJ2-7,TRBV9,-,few,ASSAGMDHLYEQY
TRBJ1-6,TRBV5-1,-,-,ASSTDTGYNSPLH
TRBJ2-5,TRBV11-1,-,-,ASSRMWEPETQY
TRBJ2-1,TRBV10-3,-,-,AISESKRGAYNEQF
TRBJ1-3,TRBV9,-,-,ASSVQGKSGNTIY
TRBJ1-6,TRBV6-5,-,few,ASSYSINSPLH
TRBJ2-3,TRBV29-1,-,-,SVGDGGRGRDTQY
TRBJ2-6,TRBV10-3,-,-,ASGSGANVLT
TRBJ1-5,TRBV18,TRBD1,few,ASSPRQGENQPQH